The clone carrying this T cell receptor (beta chain) was detected many times. TCRdb re-called clones via MiXCR from the PCR reads. This sample has 75,000 to 100,000 clones, with more than 9.5% found just once. Not a single patient had been given any form of treatment at any point before undergoing thyroid surgery. This entry is derived from a study of metastatic and nonmetastatic thyroid tumors. Germline values: CDR1 SGHRS, CDR2 YFSETQ. V lost 3 bases and J 2 bases, leaving 19 bases between the germline ends. This CDR3 is 17 amino acids long. This receptor was identified in a female donor with papillary thyroid cancer or a benign thyroid nodule (not recorded which). Some clones in this sample may be carry-over from other donors' samples. This chain uses TRBV5-1 with TRBJ2-3, with D hard to call. Sequenced: blood. Written as DNA, the CDR3 is TGCGCCAGCAGCTCCGTGCTCCCCCCCAGCCCCACAGATACGCAGTATTTT. Translated, it gives CASSSVLPPSPTDTQYF.